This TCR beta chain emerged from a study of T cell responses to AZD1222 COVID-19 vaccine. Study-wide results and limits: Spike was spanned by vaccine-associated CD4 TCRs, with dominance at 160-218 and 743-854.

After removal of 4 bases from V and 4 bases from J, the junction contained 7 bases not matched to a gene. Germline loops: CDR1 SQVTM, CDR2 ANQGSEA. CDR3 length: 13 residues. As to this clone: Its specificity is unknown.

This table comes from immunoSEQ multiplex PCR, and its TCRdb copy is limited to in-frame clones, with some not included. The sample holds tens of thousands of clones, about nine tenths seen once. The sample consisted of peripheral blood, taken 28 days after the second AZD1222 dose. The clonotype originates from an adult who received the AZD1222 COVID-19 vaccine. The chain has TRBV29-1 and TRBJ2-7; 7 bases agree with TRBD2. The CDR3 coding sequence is TGCAGCGTTGGGGATAGCGGGCCTTACGAGCAGTACTTC. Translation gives CSVGDSGPYEQYF.